Listed here is a single T cell receptor beta chain. This CDR3 is 14 amino acids long. V lost 8 bases to trimming and J lost 6 bases; unmatched junction nucleotides: 8. Germline assignment: CDR1 MDHEN and CDR2 SYDVKM. Measured with immunoSEQ multiplex PCR; TCRdb has only the in-frame clones, and not every one. This table has fewer than 200,000 clones, around three quarters appearing once. The data were taken from a study of blood T cell repertoires in COVID-19. Study-level background: From the United States, Italy and Spain came samples of acute and convalescent COVID-19. PBMCs, B-cell-depleted T cells, or T cells provided the cDNA or gDNA that made up the material.

This chain connects TRBV28 to TRBJ1-4; 8 positions match TRBD1. The source of this sequence is a woman aged 70-85 years in a cohort exposed to, infected with or recovered from COVID-19 (not recorded which). Sequences were obtained from PBMCs or T cells enriched from blood (not recorded which). The CDR3 sequence is CASRQGAGYEKLFF. Written as DNA, the CDR3 is TGTGCCAGCCGCCAGGGGGCCGGGTATGAAAAACTGTTTTTT.